This T cell receptor (beta chain) was identified during a study of blood T cell repertoires in COVID-19. Those enrolled, adults aged roughly 18 to 90 years, came from roughly 22 US areas. Donors in Cohort 3 counted as recovered after two negative PCRs, clearance, or symptom resolution. The method was immunoSEQ multiplex PCR; TCRdb's version includes in-frame clones alone and lacks a portion of them. This table has roughly 150,000 clones, 80% to 90% appearing once. V dropped 4 bases and J dropped 4 bases, with 13 bases sitting between them. The CDR3 covers 14 residues. Germline assignment: CDR1 SEHNR and CDR2 FQNEAQ (reference sequence).

Sequenced sample: PBMCs or T cells enriched from blood (not recorded which). The V and J genes are TRBV7-9 and TRBJ1-2; D is possibly TRBD1 (6 bases). The clonotype comes from a woman in her forties or fifties who had recovered from COVID-19. This CDR3 reads CASSSQGAAYGYTF. DNA for the CDR3: TGTGCCAGCAGCTCACAGGGAGCGGCCTATGGCTACACCTTC.